This TCR beta chain was profiled in a study of radiation and T cells in renal cell carcinoma (dated by TCRdb to the early 2020s). At the level of the whole study: Samples were obtained from a clinical trial, in which 15 Gy stereotactic body radiation therapy was delivered to primary renal cell carcinomas and nephrectomy was performed 4 weeks later. In total, 50 to 60 samples, comprising around 26 tumors and around 27 peripheral blood samples, were subjected to TCR beta sequencing. In the roughly 49 samples combined, fewer than 5 million unique CDR3 nucleotide sequences were found, encoding 3,000,000 or so unique CDR3 amino acid sequences.

A remark on this clone: It has no known antigen specificity. No base quality values were provided; no much bigger clone lies one nucleotide off.

The sample's time point label, decoded: blood 2 weeks post-SBRT. In light of the paper, this sample's treatment or condition label describes: 15 Gy SBRT to primary tumor, nephrectomy 4 weeks later. To track tumor-enriched clonotypes, serial peripheral blood was sampled from radiation-treated patients at baseline and at 2 weeks and 4 weeks after SBRT. Renal cell carcinoma with clear cell pathology was present in all patients. Genomic DNA for TCR sequencing was prepared using the QIAamp DNA Blood Mini Kit (Qiagen). The analyses included only samples that passed all quality control checks. On the study overall, not on this receptor specifically: In blood, the top tumor clonotypes increased from baseline to 2 weeks after radiation and then shrank by 4 weeks, which suggests a temporary expansion of tumor-resident clones. Because pretreatment tumor biopsies were not available, the study could not determine whether clonotypes were already present within the tumor at baseline. Tracking of blood repertoire dynamics stopped at less than five weeks after treatment, with no follow-up past that point. With a single-armed trial design, the study had no way to address how radiation dose or scheduling affects the TCR repertoire.

TCR beta libraries were generated from genomic DNA with the immunoSEQ kit, following the manufacturer's recommendations. To prepare libraries, a first multiplex PCR with proprietary primers was run, followed by a second PCR that added unique barcodes, and a bead cleanup was done after each round. A positive control reaction and a negative control reaction, both provided in the kit, were run with every batch of samples. The final libraries underwent checking on an Agilent 4200 TapeStation D1000 ScreenTape, volumetric pooling, and quantification by qPCR. Sequencing was performed on an Illumina NextSeq500 with a MidOutput 150-cycle cartridge, and 156 Read1 and 15 Index1 cycles were run with kit custom primers. The pooled library was loaded at 0.95 to 1 pM with roughly 19% PhiX control spiked in. For the original study's pipeline: The vendor-processed data were analyzed in R, and a clonotype was defined as all T cells that share the same CDR3 nucleotide sequence. In the clone abundance analyses, frequencies in each sample were normalized to that sample's 10,000 most abundant clones. Public T cell clones, averaging fewer than five per sample, were removed before analysis. A difference in abundance of at least 32-fold between compartments was used to define tumor-enriched and baseline blood-enriched clonotypes. A beta-binomial differential abundance model was used to identify clonotypes that were expanded or contracted between blood time points. Tumor-blood repertoire similarity was measured with the Baroni-Urbani and Buser coefficient, and groups were compared using two-tailed Wilcoxon tests in R. The immuneACCESS repertoire file appears here via TCRdb, limited to in-frame rearrangements. These files lack a portion of the clones; in checked studies, under half of the deficit traces to unresolved V genes, and the cause of the others is not known. V and J calls plus clone size are reproduced from that table; the DNA served to infer D and trimming. The sample table holds approximately 75,000 clones, of which 82% were seen once. Approximately 5% of the sample belongs to the ten largest clones.

CDR1 and CDR2, per the germline V gene, are MDHEN and SYDVKM. From cysteine to phenylalanine, the CDR3 is 15 amino acids long. Only the CDR3 region is kept as DNA, spanning 45 bases read in frame from base 1. Between the V and J ends, shortened by 6 bases and 0 bases respectively, the junction contains 9 bases. The TCR originated in a man in his 60s with renal cell carcinoma. The V gene is TRBV28 and the J gene is TRBJ2-6; the D gene assignment is ambiguous. The sample in question was blood, obtained from a patient whose treatment included radiotherapy and nephrectomy. The CDR3 protein sequence reads: CASSRESSGANVLTF. The DNA sequence reads TGTGCCAGCAGCAGAGAGAGCTCTGGGGCCAACGTCCTGACTTTC.